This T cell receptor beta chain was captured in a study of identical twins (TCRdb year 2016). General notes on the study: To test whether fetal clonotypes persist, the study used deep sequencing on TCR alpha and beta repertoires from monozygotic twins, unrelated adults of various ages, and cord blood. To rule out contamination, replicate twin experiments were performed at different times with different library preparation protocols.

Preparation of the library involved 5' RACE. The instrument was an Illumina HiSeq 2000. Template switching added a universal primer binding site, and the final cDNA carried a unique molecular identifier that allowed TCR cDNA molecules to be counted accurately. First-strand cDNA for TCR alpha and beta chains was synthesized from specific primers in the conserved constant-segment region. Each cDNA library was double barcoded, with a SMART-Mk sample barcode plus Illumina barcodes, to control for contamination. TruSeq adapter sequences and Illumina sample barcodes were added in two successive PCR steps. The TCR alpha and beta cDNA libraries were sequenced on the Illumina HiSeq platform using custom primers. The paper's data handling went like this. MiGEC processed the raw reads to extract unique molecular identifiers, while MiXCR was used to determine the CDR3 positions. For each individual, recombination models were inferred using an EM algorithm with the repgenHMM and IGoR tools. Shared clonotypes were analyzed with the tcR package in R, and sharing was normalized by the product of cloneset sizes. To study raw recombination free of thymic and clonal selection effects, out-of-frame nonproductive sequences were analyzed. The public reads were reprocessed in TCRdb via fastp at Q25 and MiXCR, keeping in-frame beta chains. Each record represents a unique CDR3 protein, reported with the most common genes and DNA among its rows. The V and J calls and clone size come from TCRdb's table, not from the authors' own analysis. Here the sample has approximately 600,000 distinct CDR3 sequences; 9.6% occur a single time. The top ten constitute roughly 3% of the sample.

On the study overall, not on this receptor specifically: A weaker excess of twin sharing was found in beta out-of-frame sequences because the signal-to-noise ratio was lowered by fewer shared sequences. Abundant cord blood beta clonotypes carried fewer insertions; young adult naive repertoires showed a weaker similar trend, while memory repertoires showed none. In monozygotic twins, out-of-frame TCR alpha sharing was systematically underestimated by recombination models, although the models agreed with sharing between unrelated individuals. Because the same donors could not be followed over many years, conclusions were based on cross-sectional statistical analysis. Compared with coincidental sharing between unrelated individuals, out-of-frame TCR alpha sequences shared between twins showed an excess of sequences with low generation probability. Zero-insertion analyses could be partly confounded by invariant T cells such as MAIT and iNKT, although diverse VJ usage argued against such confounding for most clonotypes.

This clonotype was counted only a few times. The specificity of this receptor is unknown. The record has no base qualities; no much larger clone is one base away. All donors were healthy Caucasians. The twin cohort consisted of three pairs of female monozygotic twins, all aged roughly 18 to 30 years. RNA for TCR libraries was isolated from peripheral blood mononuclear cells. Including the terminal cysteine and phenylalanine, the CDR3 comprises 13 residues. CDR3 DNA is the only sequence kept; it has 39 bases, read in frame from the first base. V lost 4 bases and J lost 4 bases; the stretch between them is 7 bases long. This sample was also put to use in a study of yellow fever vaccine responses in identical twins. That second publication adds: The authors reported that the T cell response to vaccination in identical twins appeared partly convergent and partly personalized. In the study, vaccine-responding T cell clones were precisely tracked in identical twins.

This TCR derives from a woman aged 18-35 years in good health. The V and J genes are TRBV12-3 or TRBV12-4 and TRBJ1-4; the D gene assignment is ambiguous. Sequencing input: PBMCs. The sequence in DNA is TGTGCCAGCAGTTCCTCCCTTAATGAAAAACTGTTTTTT. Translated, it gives CASSSSLNEKLFF.